The present T cell receptor beta chain was sequenced within a study of cytomegalovirus exposure and HLA in healthy donors. As for the study in general: The approximately 120 million unique TCR beta sequences, from about 179 million T cells, were found by an earlier analysis. Broader study findings: Later analysis identified a missense DCLRE1C variant that was linked to TCR beta V- and J-gene trimming. Upon later analysis, HLA-associated TCR beta chains proved more clonally expanded than other, equally common chains. Productive rates of about 87% or about 30% were seen for most TCR beta V segments in an earlier analysis.

The PCR used 60 Vbeta and 13 Jbeta primers. Measured with immunoSEQ multiplex PCR; TCRdb has only the in-frame clones, and not every one. The repertoire consists of 75,000 or so clones, with approximately 70% occurring once and the leading ten covering 20% to 25%. With regard to this clone: Antigen: not known.

Trimming left V 3 bases short and J 3 bases short, with 16 bases between. Germline CDR1 is SGDLS and CDR2 is YYNGEE. The CDR3 is 15 residues long. This chain uses TRBV9 with TRBJ2-7; tentatively, D is TRBD2 (6 bases). Sequencing input: PBMCs. The clonotype comes from a man aged 35 to 55 in good health and CMV-seropositive. The CDR3 coding sequence is TGTGCCAGCAGCGGGGGGGTTGCGGACCACTACGAGCAGTACTTC. Translation: CASSGGVADHYEQYF.